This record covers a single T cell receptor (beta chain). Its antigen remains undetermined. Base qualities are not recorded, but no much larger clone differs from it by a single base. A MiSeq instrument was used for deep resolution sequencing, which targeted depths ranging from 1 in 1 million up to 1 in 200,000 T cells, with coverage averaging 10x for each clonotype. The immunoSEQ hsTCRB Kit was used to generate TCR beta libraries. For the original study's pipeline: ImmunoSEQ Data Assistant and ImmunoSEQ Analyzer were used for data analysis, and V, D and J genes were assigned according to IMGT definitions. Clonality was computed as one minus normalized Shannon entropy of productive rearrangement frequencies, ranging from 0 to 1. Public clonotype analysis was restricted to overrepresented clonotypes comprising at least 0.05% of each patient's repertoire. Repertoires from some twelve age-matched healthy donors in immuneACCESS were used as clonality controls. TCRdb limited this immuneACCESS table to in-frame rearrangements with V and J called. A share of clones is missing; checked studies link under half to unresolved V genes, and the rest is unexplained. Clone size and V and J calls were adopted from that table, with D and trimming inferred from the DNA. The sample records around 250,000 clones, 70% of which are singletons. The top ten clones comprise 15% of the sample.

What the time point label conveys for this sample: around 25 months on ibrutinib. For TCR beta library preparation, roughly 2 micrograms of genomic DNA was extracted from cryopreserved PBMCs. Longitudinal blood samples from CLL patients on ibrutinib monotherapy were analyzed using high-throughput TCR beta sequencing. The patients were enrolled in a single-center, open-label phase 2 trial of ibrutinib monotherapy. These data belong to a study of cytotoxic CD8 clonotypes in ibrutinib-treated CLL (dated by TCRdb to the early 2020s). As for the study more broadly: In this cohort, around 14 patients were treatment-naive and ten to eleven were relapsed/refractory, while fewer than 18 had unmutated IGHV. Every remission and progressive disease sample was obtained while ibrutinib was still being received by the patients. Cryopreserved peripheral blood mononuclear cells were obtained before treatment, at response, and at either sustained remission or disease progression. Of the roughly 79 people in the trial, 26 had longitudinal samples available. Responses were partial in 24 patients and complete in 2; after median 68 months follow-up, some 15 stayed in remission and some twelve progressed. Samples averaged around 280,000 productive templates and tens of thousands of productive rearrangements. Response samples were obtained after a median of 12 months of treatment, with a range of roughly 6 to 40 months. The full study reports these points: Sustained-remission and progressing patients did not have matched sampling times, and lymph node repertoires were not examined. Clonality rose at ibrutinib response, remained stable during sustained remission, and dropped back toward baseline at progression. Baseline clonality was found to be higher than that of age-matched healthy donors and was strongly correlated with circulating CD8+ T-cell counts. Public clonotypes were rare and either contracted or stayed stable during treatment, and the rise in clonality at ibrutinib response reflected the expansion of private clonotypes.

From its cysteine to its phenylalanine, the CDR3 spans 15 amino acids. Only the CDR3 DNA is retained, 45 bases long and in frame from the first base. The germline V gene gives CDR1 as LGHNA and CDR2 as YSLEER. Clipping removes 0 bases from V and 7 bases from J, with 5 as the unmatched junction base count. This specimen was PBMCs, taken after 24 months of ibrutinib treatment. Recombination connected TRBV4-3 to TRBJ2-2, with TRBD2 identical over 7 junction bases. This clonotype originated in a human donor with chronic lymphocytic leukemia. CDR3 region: CASSQDSGGGGELFF. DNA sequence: TGCGCCAGCAGCCAAGATTCGGGGGGAGGCGGGGAGCTGTTTTTT.